The clone carrying this T cell receptor beta chain was seen repeatedly, ten times or more. Its specificity is unknown. This specimen comes from a study of T-cell memory formation after mild COVID-19. Findings and limits, study-wide: CD8+ contracting clones occupied EMRA, while CD4+ ones occupied mainly CM and EM. Clones contracting day 15 to 85 were balanced CD4/CD8; later expanders leaned CD4+. Among clones peaking at day 37 in the second wave, SARS-CoV-2 specificity remained unconfirmed. Some SARS-CoV-2-responding clones were already detected in memory before infection.

Using its own MiXCR run on the 5' RACE reads, TCRdb lists one record per CDR3 protein. The repertoire holds about 270,000 distinct CDR3 sequences, with around 15% as singletons. The ends were cut back, 2 bases at V and 2 bases at J, with 12 bases in the middle. The germline CDR1 and CDR2 sequences are SGHAT and FQNNGV. The CDR3 sequence is 16 residues long. The chain carries TRBV11-2 and TRBJ2-2; tentatively, D is TRBD2 (6 bases). The sequence was obtained from a man younger than 30 who had mild COVID-19 (a few samples of this study predate the infection). Cell type and time point are not known. What was sequenced was PBMCs or a T cell subset sorted from them (not recorded which). The CDR3 here is CASSLRVLANTGELFF. The CDR3 nucleotides are TGTGCCAGCAGCTTAAGGGTACTAGCTAACACCGGGGAGCTGTTTTTT.